This T cell receptor beta chain emerged from a study of ipilimumab plus nivolumab after autologous stem cell transplantation. Across the study: The myeloma group: high-risk transplant-naive, or relapse within 3 years after first autologous transplant.

CDR3 length equals 13 residues. Between the trimmed V and J ends, which lost 0 bases and 5 bases, there was a span of 7 bases. CDR1 SGHRS and CDR2 YFSETQ come from the germline V gene. The table came from immunoSEQ multiplex PCR; TCRdb's copy has only in-frame clones and leaves some out. The sample holds some 43,000 clones, roughly 88% seen once. The receptor was isolated from a male donor with multiple myeloma. The specimen comprised PBMCs, sampled in a trial of ipilimumab plus nivolumab as post-transplant consolidation. The rearrangement links TRBV5-1 to TRBJ2-3, with a possible D match to TRBD1 (6 bases). CDR3 DNA: TGCGCCAGCAGCTTGGCAGGGGAAGATACGCAGTATTTT. It specifies CASSLAGEDTQYF.